This TCR beta chain is drawn from a study of blood T cell repertoires in COVID-19. Looking at the study overall: Samples taken during acute and convalescent COVID-19 were collected in the United States, Italy and Spain.

The CDR3 has 15 amino acids. V was cut by 0 bases and J by 6 bases, with 15 bases left in between. CDR1 is SGHRS, CDR2 YFSETQ, per germline. The study recruited people aged 18 to 89 years across 20 to 30 US areas. In the study's own analysis: Reference gene primer amplification gave estimated nucleated cell counts. Some clones are missing from TCRdb's copy, which holds only in-frame ones; the method was immunoSEQ multiplex PCR. The DNA gave D and trimming, while V, J and clone size come from that table. The data contain 150,000 to 200,000 clones, about nine tenths of them singletons. This chain uses TRBV5-1 with TRBJ1-2, with D uncertain. This TCR was sampled from a woman between 18 and 30 years old who had recovered from COVID-19. Material for sequencing was PBMCs or T cells enriched from blood (not recorded which). The CDR3 bases are TGCGCCAGCAGCTTGGTCCAGACACGACTAGATGGCTACACCTTC. Protein product: CASSLVQTRLDGYTF.